One sample yielded the 4 T cell receptor beta chains listed below, sequenced in a study of low-dose radiotherapy and immunotherapy resistance in tumors. As for time point: before trial treatment. Alpha and beta chains were covered, as first-strand cDNA relied on TRAV- and TRBV-specific primers. The PCR that amplified TCRs ran for around 20 cycles, relying on a constant-region primer and a V-primer adapter. TCRdb independently ran MiXCR on the reads; one entry per CDR3 protein. Of 100,000 or so distinct CDR3 sequences listed, 9.4% are singletons. This sample comprised PBMCs, obtained before treatment. These receptors were obtained from a male donor with prostate cancer.

This clonotype has just a few counts. The genes are TRBV28 and TRBJ1-2; 8 positions agree with TRBD1. The CDR3 length is 13 residues. V gave up 10 bases and J gave up 4 bases; unmatched junction bases: 8. Germline V gives CDR1 MDHEN, CDR2 SYDVKM. This CDR3 is CATDKGQAYGYTF. The CDR3 nucleotides are TGTGCCACCGATAAGGGACAGGCCTATGGCTACACCTTC.

This clonotype was seen ten or more times. The rearrangement joins TRBV7-3 to TRBJ2-3, with 7 bases matching TRBD2. CDR1 is SGHTA, CDR2 FQGTGA, per germline. The CDR3 runs 15 residues. Losses at the gene ends were 5 bases for V and 2 bases for J; bases not matched to a gene: 7. CDR3 residues: CASSPDGGTTDTQYF. The CDR3 nucleotides read TGTGCCAGCAGCCCCGACGGGGGGACCACAGATACGCAGTATTTT.

Concerning this clonotype: A read error likely explains this, since a far larger clone differs by one base. The rearrangement links TRBV6-1 to TRBJ2-1; D gene uncertain. Germline-derived CDR1 and CDR2 are MNHNS and SASEGT. Trimming took 5 bases from V and 6 from J, leaving 8 bases between them. This CDR3 region has 12 residues. This CDR3 reads CASSYLGNEQFF. Here the CDR3 DNA reads TGTGCCAGCAGTTACTTAGGCAATGAGCAGTTCTTC.

This clonotype was seen ten or more times. The CDR3 loop is CAWSVNWGNYGYTF. As DNA, the CDR3 is TGTGCCTGGAGTGTAAACTGGGGGAACTATGGCTACACCTTC. The chain uses TRBV30 and TRBJ1-2; D possibly corresponds to TRBD1 (5 bases). CDR3 length equals 14 residues. Germline lookup yields CDR1 GTSNPN and CDR2 SVGIG (reference sequence). V was shortened by 0 bases and J by 2 bases, with 10 bases between the two germline ends.